This T cell receptor beta chain is drawn from a study of neurological immune-mediated disorders. CDR1 is SSHAT, CDR2 FNYEAQ, per germline (reference sequence). CDR3 length: 16 residues. This clonotype was counted many times. Germline and junction disagree at one end, which may indicate a read error. TCRdb ran MiXCR on the 5' RACE reads and lists one entry per CDR3 protein. The data show about 38,000 distinct CDR3 sequences, with about 4.4% seen just once and approximately 8.8% held by the top ten. Sequences were obtained from CD4+ T cells from blood. The chain is built from TRBV7-7 and TRBJ2-2; 10 bases are shared with TRBD1. This receptor was identified in a man aged 18 to 30 in good health. CDR3 protein: CASSPRTGGSTGELFF. CDR3 DNA: TGTGCTAGCAGCCCCCGGACAGGGGGGAGCACCGGGGAGCTGTTTTTT. Using reference TRBV7-7 and TRBJ2-2 for the parts outside the CDR3, the full variable domain is GAGVSQSPRYKVTKRGQDVTLRCDPISSHATLYWYQQALGQGPEFLTYFNYEAQPDKSGLPSDRFSAERPEGSISTLTIQRTEQRDSAMYRCASSPRTGGSTGELFFGEGSRLTVL.